This T cell receptor (beta chain) was sequenced during a study of Ad26.COV2.S vaccination and SARS-CoV-2 variants (dated by TCRdb to about 2021). Concerning the study at large: Vaccine-arm donors were drawn from COV1001, a multicentre, randomized, double-blind, placebo-controlled phase I-IIa trial of Ad26.COV2.S in healthy adults. Ad26.COV2.S was given intramuscularly at 5x10^10 or 1x10^11 viral particles, as a single shot or as two shots 56 days apart. The specificity and breadth of SARS-CoV-2-reactive T cell receptors after Ad26.COV2.S vaccination were assessed by TCRbeta repertoire sequencing. The TCR-sequenced set comprised approximately 32 samples: around 20 Ad26.COV2.S vaccine recipients, 5 placebo recipients and 8 SARS-CoV-2 convalescent individuals. Trial participants were randomized into five groups of five, in which low-dose or high-dose Ad26.COV2.S was given once or twice, or placebo was given on both occasions. Investigators did not know the trial group allocation while performing experiments and assessing outcomes.

V is pared back by 0 bases and J by 1 base, with 19 bases lying between the germline termini. CDR1 and CDR2 (MGHRA, YSYEKL) derive from the germline V gene. The CDR3 runs 19 residues from the cysteine to the phenylalanine. Only CDR3 DNA remains: 57 bases, in frame from the first base. The sample's treatment or condition label is to be understood as: over 15 received Ad26.COV2.S at low or high dose, single or two shots; several received placebo; per-sample allocation not given. Repertoires of vaccine and placebo recipients were sequenced from samples collected on day 63 after the first injection. Between 29 July and 7 August 2020, Cohort 1b enrolled around 24 adults aged 18-55 years at one site in Boston, USA. As a vaccine, Ad26.COV2.S was a replication-incompetent adenovirus type 26 vector that expressed a prefusion-stabilized SARS-CoV-2 spike protein derived from the original Wuhan strain. Summary of the overall study and its limitations: After vaccination, substantial breadth of spike-specific CD8+ and CD4+ T cell responses was reported. Spike-specific TCR breadth was higher in Ad26.COV2.S recipients than in placebo recipients (P = 0.0014). Vaccine and placebo recipients had similar non-spike TCR breadth, a finding consistent with the vaccine containing only spike. The study was not powered for comparison of responses between vaccine doses or regimens. It was noted by the authors that total T cell responses may have been underestimated by the TCR breadth and depth analyses.

Comment on this clone: What this receptor recognizes is not known. No base quality information exists; no much larger clone differs at one position.

The immunoSEQ Assay was the method used to sequence TCRbeta CDR3 regions. After extraction, genomic DNA underwent amplification by bias-controlled multiplex PCR, followed by high-throughput sequencing. From the authors' description of their analysis: To quantify the absolute abundance of each unique TCRbeta CDR3 region, sequences were collapsed and filtered. Usable DNA was measured by amplifying reference genes present in all nucleated cells, and TCRbeta template counts were normalized to that usable DNA to estimate T cell fraction. Repertoire TCRs were annotated as SARS-CoV-2-specific when V gene, CDR3 amino acid sequence and J gene were exactly matched to a known reactive TCR set. The reference SARS-CoV-2 TCR set came from MIRA and was filtered for enrichment in COVID-19-positive ImmuneCODE repertoires, removing public or cross-reactive TCRs. Using the MIRA antigens, annotated TCRs were further analysed by specific ORF or by position within an ORF. Breadth was defined as annotated unique rearrangements over total unique productive rearrangements; depth was the summed frequency of those rearrangements. Group comparisons of TCR breadth used two-sided Wilcoxon rank-sum tests. As stored in TCRdb, this immuneACCESS dataset retains in-frame rearrangements with V and J assigned. A fraction of the clones does not appear; measured against another copy, unresolved V genes explain less than half of the discrepancy, and the remainder lacks a known reason. V and J calls and clone size are given by that table; D and trimming were obtained from the DNA. This sample is represented by about 680,000 clones; approximately 88% of them were singletons. The ten largest clones capture roughly 1.5% of the sample.

The sample consisted of peripheral blood, taken in a trial of Ad26.COV2.S vaccine versus placebo. Here the chain combines TRBV4-1 and TRBJ1-5; a tentative D match to TRBD1 spans 6 bases. This clonotype was sampled from a person between 18 and 59 years old who received the Ad26.COV2.S COVID-19 vaccine or a placebo. The CDR3 region reads CASSQDRPNRVGSNQPQHF. DNA sequence: TGCGCCAGCAGCCAAGATCGCCCCAACAGGGTAGGGAGCAATCAGCCCCAGCATTTT.